Following are 6 T cell receptor beta chains from one sample sequenced in a study of blood T cell repertoires in COVID-19. Produced via immunoSEQ multiplex PCR; TCRdb's table is partial and in-frame only. The data contain hundreds of thousands of clones, 75% to 90% of them singletons. The sequenced sample was peripheral blood. Source of these receptors: a man younger than 30 with COVID-19, enrolled during active disease.

The gene calls are TRBV7-8 and TRBJ1-1; 9 bases align to TRBD1. Germline loops: CDR1 SGHVS, CDR2 FQNEAQ. The CDR3 is 17 residues long. The junction had 9 bases not matched to a gene; V was cut back by 4 bases and J by 0 bases. CDR3 in DNA: TGTGCCAGCAGCTCGACAGGGGGAACGGTGGTGAACACTGAAGCTTTCTTT. This encodes CASSSTGGTVVNTEAFF. The full variable domain, its missing parts supplied by reference TRBV7-8 and TRBJ1-1, is GAGVSQSPRYKVAKRGQDVALRCDPISGHVSLFWYQQALGQGPEFLTYFQNEAQLDKSGLPSDRFFAERPEGSVSTLKIQRTQQEDSAVYLCASSSTGGTVVNTEAFFGQGTRLTVV.

The chain combines TRBV3-1 (or the pseudogene TRBV3-2) with TRBJ1-3, with D hard to call. Per germline, CDR1 LGHDT and CDR2 YNNKEL (reference sequence). This CDR3 is built from 14 residues. Trimming took 4 bases from V and 4 from J, leaving 11 bases between them. CDR3 loop: CASSRGGQGNTIYF. In DNA, the CDR3 is TGTGCCAGCAGCCGGGGAGGGCAAGGAAACACCATATATTTT.

The chain couples TRBV3-1 (or the pseudogene TRBV3-2) to TRBJ2-1, with 11 bases identical to TRBD2. This CDR3 has 14 residues. V gave up 1 base and J gave up 7 bases; unmatched junction bases: 0. The germline V gene has CDR1 LGHDT and CDR2 YNNKEL (reference sequence). The CDR3 DNA reads as TGTGCCAGCAGCCAAGCTAGCGGGGGGAATGAGCAGTTCTTC. Its protein product is CASSQASGGNEQFF.

The chain carries TRBV13 and TRBJ2-3, with TRBD2 identical over 7 bases. The CDR3 has 15 amino acids. With V trimmed by 4 bases and J by 2 bases, 6 bases remained unmatched. The germline V gene encodes CDR1 PRHDT and CDR2 FYEKMQ (reference sequence). CDR3 sequence (DNA): TGTGCCAGCAGCTCGGAGCGGGGATTCACAGATACGCAGTATTTT. Protein product: CASSSERGFTDTQYF.

The chain has TRBV7-8 and TRBJ2-3; 9 bases are shared with TRBD1. Unmatched junction bases numbered 6, after V lost 5 bases and J lost 3 bases. Germline-derived CDR1 and CDR2 are SGHVS and FQNEAQ. The CDR3 is made up of 15 amino acids. The CDR3 DNA is TGTGCCAGCAGCCGAGGGACAGGGAATACAGATACGCAGTATTTT. It is translated as CASSRGTGNTDTQYF.

The V gene is TRBV12-5, the J gene TRBJ2-7; TRBD2 matches 7 bases. Trimming removed 2 bases from V and 1 base from J; junction bases left unmatched: 5. There are 15 residues in the CDR3. CDR1 and CDR2 from the germline V gene are LGHNT and FRNRAP. Here the CDR3 reads CASGLSGTTSYEQYF. CDR3 sequence (DNA): TGTGCTAGTGGTTTGTCCGGGACTACTTCCTACGAGCAGTACTTC.